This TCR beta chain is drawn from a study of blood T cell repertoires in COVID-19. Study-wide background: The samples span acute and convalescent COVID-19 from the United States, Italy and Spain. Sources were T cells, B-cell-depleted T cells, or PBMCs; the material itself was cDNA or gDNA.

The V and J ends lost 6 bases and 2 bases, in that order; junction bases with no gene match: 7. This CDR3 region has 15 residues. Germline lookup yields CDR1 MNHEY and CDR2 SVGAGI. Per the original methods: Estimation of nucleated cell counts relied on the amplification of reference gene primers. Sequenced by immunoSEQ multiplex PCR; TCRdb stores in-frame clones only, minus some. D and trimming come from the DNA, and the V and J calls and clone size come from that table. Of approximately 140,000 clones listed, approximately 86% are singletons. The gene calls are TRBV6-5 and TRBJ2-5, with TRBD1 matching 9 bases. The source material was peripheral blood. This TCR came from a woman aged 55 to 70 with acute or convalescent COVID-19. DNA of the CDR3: TGTGCCAGCAGGAGGGACAGGGTAGGGCAAGAGACCCAGTACTTC. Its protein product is CASRRDRVGQETQYF.